The entry below describes one T cell receptor (beta chain). Its antigen remains unknown. CDR3 length: 17 residues. Germline V lookup: CDR1 MNHEY, CDR2 SMNVEV (reference sequence). V was clipped by 7 bases and J by 2 bases; unmatched bases: 12. The data stem from a study of T cells after yellow fever vaccination. Study-level points and caveats: Peak timing came faster in the weaker secondary response, day 5 versus 15. Contaminating bulk clonotypes could be abundant in FACS-sorted repertoires.

TCRdb fed the 5' RACE reads into MiXCR, producing one record per CDR3 protein. The sample lists around 600,000 distinct CDR3 sequences, approximately 13% occurring once. The TCR originated in a man younger than 40 who received the YFV17D yellow fever vaccine. The rearrangement uses TRBV27 and TRBJ2-1, with TRBD2 matching 9 bases. Sequences were derived from PBMCs, sampled on the day of the yellow fever booster vaccination. CDR3 DNA sequence: TGTGCCAGCACCCCCCTTGGGGCGGGAGGGCCCTACAATGAGCAGTTCTTC. Protein: CASTPLGAGGPYNEQFF.